This T cell receptor (beta chain) was sequenced for a study of T-cell memory formation after mild COVID-19. Study as a whole: The study found TCR clusters largely donor specific.

There are 14 residues in the CDR3. Trimming left V 1 base short and J 2 bases short, with 8 bases between. From germline, CDR1 is SGHRS and CDR2 YFSETQ. TCRdb re-analysed the 5' RACE reads in MiXCR, keeping a single row per CDR3 protein. The sample yields 210,000 or so distinct CDR3 sequences, about 16% seen once. V usage is TRBV5-1 and J usage is TRBJ2-3, with unresolved D. This receptor was taken from an adult woman who had mild COVID-19 (a few samples of this study predate the infection). Cell type and time point are not known. The sample was PBMCs or a T cell subset sorted from them (not recorded which). The CDR3: CASSLRDNTDTQYF. Here the CDR3 DNA reads TGCGCCAGCAGCTTGAGAGACAACACAGATACGCAGTATTTT.